This TCR beta chain was identified in a study of cytotoxic CD8 clonotypes in ibrutinib-treated CLL. With regard to this clone: The target antigen is unknown.

The study's findings and limits: With treatment, public clonotypes, which were uncommon, either contracted or remained stable.

Assay used: immunoSEQ multiplex PCR; TCRdb lists only in-frame clones, some missing. The sample has 30,000 to 40,000 clones; 69% are singletons. The germline V gene encodes CDR1 GTSNPN and CDR2 SVGIG (reference sequence). This CDR3 contains 14 residues. V gave up 2 bases and J gave up 7 bases; unmatched junction bases: 9. About 2.2 micrograms of genomic DNA (from cryopreserved PBMCs) were used for TCR beta libraries. The sequence was obtained from a human donor with chronic lymphocytic leukemia. Here the sequenced sample was PBMCs, taken before ibrutinib treatment. This chain links TRBV30 with TRBJ2-7, with 9 bases identical to TRBD2. CDR3 amino acids: CAWSSGTSLREQYF. CDR3 bases: TGTGCCTGGAGTTCGGGGACTAGCTTGAGGGAGCAGTACTTC. Together with reference TRBV30 and TRBJ2-7, the CDR3 gives the full variable domain: SQTIHQWPATLVQPVGSPLSLECTVEGTSNPNLYWYRQAAGRGLQLLFYSVGIGQISSEVPQNLSASRPQDRQFILSSKKLLLSDSGFYLCAWSSGTSLREQYFGPGTRLTVT.